The 20 T cell receptor beta chains presented below share a single source sample, sequenced in a study of regulatory T cells in long-lasting Graves disease. Time point specified: newly diagnosed GD, antithyroid drugs for less than 3 months. PBMC RNA was the source of the TCR library. For TCR beta, libraries came from iRepertoire HTBI primers and Arm-PCR of CDR3 regions. One entry per CDR3 protein, called by TCRdb with MiXCR from the multiplex PCR reads. The table lists more than 300,000 distinct CDR3 sequences, 12% of them singletons. These data also formed part of another study, on T cells in Graves' hyperthyroidism and ophthalmopathy.

The sample consisted of peripheral blood mononuclear cells (PBMCs), taken at new diagnosis, from a patient treated with antithyroid drugs. Every receptor here comes from a woman in her late teens or twenties with Graves disease.

This clonotype was counted between two and nine times. This chain joins TRBV9 and TRBJ2-1; a weak D match, TRBD2 (7 bases). Trimming stripped 0 bases from V and 8 bases from J, with 15 bases between. Per the germline V gene, CDR1 is SGDLS and CDR2 is YYNGEE. The CDR3 has 15 amino acids. This CDR3 reads CASSVVGGGLDEQFF. In DNA, the CDR3 is TGTGCCAGCAGCGTAGTGGGGGGGGGCCTCGATGAGCAGTTCTTC. The full variable domain, its missing parts supplied by reference TRBV9 and TRBJ2-1, is DSGVTQTPKHLITATGQRVTLRCSPRSGDLSVYWYQQSLDQGLQFLIQYYNGEERAKGNILERFSAQQFPDLHSELNLSSLELGDSALYFCASSVVGGGLDEQFFGPGTRLTVL.

About this clonotype itself: A single base separates this from a much larger clone, so it may be a read error. This chain joins TRBV2 and TRBJ2-2, with D possibly being TRBD1 or TRBD2 (5 bases each). The CDR3 loop spans 20 amino acids. Germline CDR1 reads SNHLY; CDR2 reads FYNNEI. V was cut by 3 bases and J by 0 bases, with 23 bases left in between. CDR3 amino acids: CASSESIPDLRGANTGELFF. The CDR3 bases are TGTGCCAGCAGTGAGTCGATCCCCGACTTGCGAGGGGCGAACACCGGGGAGCTGTTTTTT.

This clonotype was recorded at least ten times. This chain connects TRBV7-8 to TRBJ1-5; D gene uncertain. Trimming took 2 bases from V and 1 from J, leaving 15 bases between them. There are 17 residues in the CDR3. The germline V gene encodes CDR1 SGHVS and CDR2 FQNEAQ. CDR3 sequence (DNA): TGTGCCAGCAGCTTATCCTGGAAAATAGCGAGCAATCAGCCCCAGCATTTT. It is translated as CASSLSWKIASNQPQHF.

This sequence joins TRBV19 and TRBJ2-2, with 7 bases aligning to TRBD2. Germline CDR1 LNHDA, CDR2 SQIVND (reference sequence). V lost 3 bases to trimming and J lost 7 bases; unmatched junction nucleotides: 8. The CDR3 length is 15 residues. The CDR3 sequence is CASSMVRGSNGELFF. The CDR3 DNA sequence: TGTGCCAGTAGTATGGTTCGCGGGAGTAACGGGGAGCTGTTTTTT.

In this sample, this clonotype turned up many times. The rearrangement links TRBV12-3 or TRBV12-4 to TRBJ1-2; D not resolved. The CDR3 runs to 14 residues. With 1 base removed from V and 5 bases from J, the gap between germline ends came to 11 bases. The CDR3: CASSLVGSRYGYTF. In DNA, the CDR3 is TGTGCCAGCAGTTTAGTAGGCAGCAGATATGGCTACACCTTC.

This clonotype appeared many times. This rearrangement joins TRBV5-1 to TRBJ2-3; D is ambiguous. V gave up 1 base and J gave up 1 base, with 7 bases separating them. This CDR3 has 14 amino acids. Germline CDR1 is SGHRS and CDR2 is YFSETQ. The CDR3 sequence is CASSLNSGTDTQYF. CDR3 nucleotides: TGCGCCAGCAGCTTGAATTCGGGCACAGATACGCAGTATTTT.

This clonotype has only a few counts. This may be a read error, as it is one base from a much larger clone. The chain joins TRBV5-1 to TRBJ1-2; D call uncertain. Germline CDR1 reads SGHRS; CDR2 reads YFSETQ. The CDR3 loop spans 15 amino acids. The CDR3 nucleotides are TGCGCCAGCAGCTTGGAGGGAGGTGCTAACTATGGCCACACCTTC. Residues: CASSLEGGANYGHTF.

This clonotype was observed at least ten times. This chain uses TRBV5-1 with TRBJ2-7; the D call may be TRBD1 or TRBD2 (5 bases each). Germline-derived CDR1 and CDR2 are SGHRS and YFSETQ. The CDR3 sequence is 13 residues long. V shed 0 bases and J shed 5 bases, with 9 bases lying between them. This CDR3 reads CASSLDWGNEQYF. CDR3 nucleotides: TGCGCCAGCAGCTTGGATTGGGGGAACGAGCAGTACTTC.

This clonotype was found a few times. This chain uses TRBV5-6 with TRBJ1-2, with 9 bases lining up with TRBD1. Germline V gene sequence: CDR1 SGHDT, CDR2 YYEEEE. With V trimmed by 4 bases and J by 3 bases, 10 bases remained unmatched. This CDR3 is built from 16 residues. The CDR3, as DNA: TGTGCCAGCAGCCCAACAGGGGGCGCGGAGTACTATGGCTACACCTTC. It is translated as CASSPTGGAEYYGYTF.

The chain carries TRBV28 and TRBJ2-5; D remains ambiguous. The CDR3 spans 14 residues. Trimming removed 3 bases from V and 7 bases from J, with 15 bases in between. Germline assignment: CDR1 MDHEN and CDR2 SYDVKM. The CDR3 loop is CASSFLPSIRTQYF. CDR3 nucleotides: TGTGCCAGCAGTTTTCTCCCCTCTATTCGGACCCAGTACTTC.

This clonotype came up many times. This rearrangement joins TRBV28 to TRBJ2-3; D gene ambiguous. The CDR3 spans 14 residues. Germline V gene sequence: CDR1 MDHEN, CDR2 SYDVKM. The V end was cut by 3 bases, the J end by 0 bases, with 7 bases between. The CDR3 sequence is CASSFDLSTDTQYF. CDR3 bases: TGTGCCAGCAGTTTCGACCTAAGCACAGATACGCAGTATTTT.

The table lists this clonotype with many counts. The chain combines TRBV2 with TRBJ2-2; maybe TRBD2 (5 bases). V lost 9 bases, J lost 6 bases, and 17 bases lay in between. Germline V gene sequence: CDR1 SNHLY, CDR2 FYNNEI. This CDR3 is built from 14 residues. The CDR3 nucleotides read TGTGCCAGTACGAGAGAGGCTAGCTCCGGGGAGCTGTTTTTT. This encodes CASTREASSGELFF.

The V call is TRBV4-3, the J call TRBJ1-5; possible D gene TRBD1, 5 bases. This CDR3 spans 14 amino acids. The V and J ends lost 0 bases and 7 bases respectively, with 10 bases between them. Looked up from germline, CDR1 is LGHNA and CDR2 is YSLEER. CDR3 nucleotide sequence: TGCGCCAGCAGCCAAGAAGCGTACAGGCAGCCCCAGCATTTT. Translated, it gives CASSQEAYRQPQHF.

This clonotype was counted at least ten times. The V and J genes are TRBV20-1 and TRBJ2-5; D uncertain. The CDR3 spans 13 residues. Germline V gene sequence: CDR1 DFQATT, CDR2 SNEGSKA (reference sequence). The CDR3 nucleotides are TGCTTCCTGGAACCGATCAGCCAAGAGACCCAGTACTTC. Its protein is CFLEPISQETQYF.

In this sample, this clonotype turned up many times. The gene calls are TRBV12-3 or TRBV12-4 and TRBJ2-5; D is undetermined. CDR3 size: 14 residues. V was shortened by 1 base and J by 5 bases, with 11 bases between the two germline ends. In DNA form, the CDR3 reads TGTGCCAGCAGTTTAGTGCAGGCCGGGGAGACCCAGTACTTC. Translated: CASSLVQAGETQYF.

This clonotype was seen at least ten times. The chain uses TRBV7-2 and TRBJ2-1; 9 positions match TRBD2. The CDR3 extends over 20 amino acids. CDR1 is SGHTA, CDR2 FQGNSA, per germline. Germline trimming cut 5 bases from V and 2 bases from J; bases unmatched to any gene: 19. The CDR3 loop is CASSPPGRASGMAAYNEQFF. Here the CDR3 DNA reads TGTGCCAGCAGCCCGCCCGGGAGGGCTAGCGGGATGGCGGCCTACAATGAGCAGTTCTTC.

This clonotype was picked up a small number of times. The chain carries TRBV27 and TRBJ1-5; possibly TRBD1 for D (5 bases). Germline CDR1 and CDR2: MNHEY and SMNVEV (reference sequence). This CDR3 is built from 14 residues. V was pared by 8 bases and J by 2 bases, with 13 bases between. The CDR3: CASSTVWGNQPQHF. CDR3 coding DNA: TGTGCCAGCTCGACAGTTTGGGGCAATCAGCCCCAGCATTTT.

The table lists this clonotype with many counts. The rearrangement uses TRBV28 and TRBJ2-7; tentative D call: TRBD1 (5 bases). The CDR3 has 13 residues. Germline V gene data show CDR1 as MDHEN and CDR2 as SYDVKM. Trimming stripped 6 bases from V and 4 bases from J, with 13 bases between. The CDR3 sequence is CASRSPQGYEQYF. The CDR3 DNA sequence: TGTGCCAGCAGGTCGCCCCAGGGATACGAGCAGTACTTC.

This clonotype was seen more than once but under ten times. The chain is built from TRBV4-1 and TRBJ1-2, with TRBD1 as a possible D gene (5 bases). From germline, CDR1 is MGHRA and CDR2 YSYEKL. The CDR3 runs 13 residues. V was shortened by 4 bases and J by 8 bases, with 14 bases between the two germline ends. CDR3 DNA sequence: TGCGCCAGCAGCCGGGGAGACGGGACGGGCTACACCTTC. Residues: CASSRGDGTGYTF.

This chain joins TRBV10-1 and TRBJ2-1, with 7 nucleotides matching TRBD2. Germline CDR1 reads WNHNN; CDR2 reads SYGVQD (reference sequence). V was pared by 2 bases and J by 2 bases, with 3 bases of the junction left unmatched. The CDR3 contains 15 residues. The DNA for the CDR3 is TGCGCCAGCAGTGAGGCGGGAGAGGCCTACAATGAGCAGTTCTTC. This sequence encodes CASSEAGEAYNEQFF.